A selection of T cell receptor beta chains follows, all from one sample in a study of OX40 agonist ivuxolimab in advanced cancers. Libraries were prepared by immunoSEQ multiplex PCR; TCRdb keeps only in-frame clonotypes and omits some of them. The sample has tens of thousands of clones, under 95% seen once. Source: CD4+ or CD8+ T cells sorted from blood, taken in a trial of the OX40 agonist ivuxolimab. These receptors came from an adult with an advanced solid tumor such as melanoma, head and neck, liver or kidney cancer. Both conserved end residues are part of each CDR3. D genes are given only for firm matches. Only part of the rows carry a size: once, few, many, or a class if the clone is expanded.

D gene	V gene	J gene	clone size	CDR3 DNA	CDR3 protein
.	TRBV11-3	TRBJ2-1	.	TGTGCCAGCAGCTTACAGGGTGGCAATGAGCAGTTCTTC	CASSLQGGNEQFF
.	TRBV7-9	TRBJ1-4	.	TGTGCCAGCAGCCTGGGACCGCCTAATGAAAAACTGTTTTTT	CASSLGPPNEKLFF
TRBD2	TRBV7-2	TRBJ2-7	once	TGTGCCAGCAGCTTAGAAGGGACTAGCGGAGCCTACGAGCAGTACTTC	CASSLEGTSGAYEQYF
.	TRBV18	TRBJ1-4	.	TGTGCCAGCTCACCGCGAGGGGGACGGAATAATGAAAAACTGTTTTTT	CASSPRGGRNNEKLFF
.	TRBV29-1	TRBJ1-5	.	TGCAGCGTCCGCACTGACATAAATCAGCCCCAGCATTTT	CSVRTDINQPQHF
.	TRBV30	TRBJ1-1	.	TGTGCCTGGAGACGGGGGGCAGGGACTGAAGCTTTCTTT	CAWRRGAGTEAFF
.	TRBV28	TRBJ1-2	.	TGTGCCAGCAGTTTGCTGACGCTTAACTATGGCTACACCTTC	CASSLLTLNYGYTF
.	TRBV6-1	TRBJ2-4	.	TGTGCCAGCAGTGAAAACATTCAGTACTTC	CASSENIQYF
.	TRBV28	TRBJ2-7	.	TGTGCCAGCAGTCTCATCAGGGTCGCTCTAGACTTC	CASSLIRVALDF
TRBD2	TRBV18	TRBJ2-1	.	TGTGCCAGCTCATCCTCTGGAGGGAGGGCCAATGAGCAGTTCTTC	CASSSSGGRANEQFF
.	TRBV27	TRBJ2-1	.	TGTGCCAGCAGTTTGGATGCAGGGAGTCCCTACAATGAGCAGTTCTTC	CASSLDAGSPYNEQFF
.	TRBV15	TRBJ2-7	.	TGTGCCACCAGCAGAGATTGGCGCGAGCAGTACTTC	CATSRDWREQYF
TRBD1	TRBV18	TRBJ2-5	once	TGTGCCAGCTCACCCGGACAGGGACAAGAGACCCAGTACTTC	CASSPGQGQETQYF
TRBD2	TRBV5-1	TRBJ2-4	.	TGCGCCAGCAGCTTGACTAGCGGACAAAACATTCAGTACTTC	CASSLTSGQNIQYF